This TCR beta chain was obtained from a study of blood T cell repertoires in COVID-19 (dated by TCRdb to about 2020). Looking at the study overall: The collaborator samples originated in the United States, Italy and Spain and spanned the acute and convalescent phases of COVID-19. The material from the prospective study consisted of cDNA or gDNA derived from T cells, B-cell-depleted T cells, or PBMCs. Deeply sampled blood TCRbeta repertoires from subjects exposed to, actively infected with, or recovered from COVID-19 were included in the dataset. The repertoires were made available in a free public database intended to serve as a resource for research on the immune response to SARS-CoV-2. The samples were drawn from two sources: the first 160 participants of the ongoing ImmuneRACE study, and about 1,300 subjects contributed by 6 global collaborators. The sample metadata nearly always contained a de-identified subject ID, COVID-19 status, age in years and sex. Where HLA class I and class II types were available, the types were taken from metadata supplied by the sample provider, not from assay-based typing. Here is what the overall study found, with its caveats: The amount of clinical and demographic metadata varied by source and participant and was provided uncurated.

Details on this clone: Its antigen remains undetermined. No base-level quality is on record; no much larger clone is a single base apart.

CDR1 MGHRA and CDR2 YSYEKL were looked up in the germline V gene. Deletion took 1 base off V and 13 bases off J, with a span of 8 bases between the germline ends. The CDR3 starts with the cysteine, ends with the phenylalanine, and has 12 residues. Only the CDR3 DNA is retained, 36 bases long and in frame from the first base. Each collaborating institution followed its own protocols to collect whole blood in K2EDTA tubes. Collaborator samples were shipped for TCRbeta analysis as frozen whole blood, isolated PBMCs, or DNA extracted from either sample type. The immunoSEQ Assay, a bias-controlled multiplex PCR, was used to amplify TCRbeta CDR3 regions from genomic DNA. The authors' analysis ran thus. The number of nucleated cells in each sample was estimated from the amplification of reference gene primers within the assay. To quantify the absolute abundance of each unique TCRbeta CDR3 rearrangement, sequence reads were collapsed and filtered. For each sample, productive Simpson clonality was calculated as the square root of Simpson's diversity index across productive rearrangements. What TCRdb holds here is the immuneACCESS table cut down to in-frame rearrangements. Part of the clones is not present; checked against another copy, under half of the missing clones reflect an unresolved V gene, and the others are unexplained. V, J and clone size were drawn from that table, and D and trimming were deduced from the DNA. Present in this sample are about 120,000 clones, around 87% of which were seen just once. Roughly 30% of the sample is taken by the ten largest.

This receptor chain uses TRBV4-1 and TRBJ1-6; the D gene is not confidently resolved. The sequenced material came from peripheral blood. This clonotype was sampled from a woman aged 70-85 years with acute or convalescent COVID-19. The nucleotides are TGCGCCAGCAGCCAAGTGGCCTCGCCCCTCCACTTT. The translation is CASSQVASPLHF.